This TCR beta chain stems from a study of blood T cell repertoires in COVID-19. Study as a whole: Collection of acute and convalescent COVID-19 samples took place in the United States, Italy and Spain. The cDNA or gDNA used as material had been derived from T cells, B-cell-depleted T cells, or PBMCs.

This clone was observed once. How the authors handled the data: Amplification with reference gene primers provided the estimates of nucleated cell counts. The data were produced by immunoSEQ multiplex PCR, yet TCRdb's version contains in-frame clones alone and is incomplete. V and J calls and clone size are given by that table; D and trimming were obtained from the DNA. There are fewer than 300,000 clones in the sample; around 86% occur only once, and over 7.5% lies in the top ten. Specimen: peripheral blood. The TCR originated in a man aged 40-50 years who had recovered from COVID-19.

In DNA, the CDR3 is TGTGCCACCTCTCCAGGGTCCGATGAGCAGTTCTTC. Residues: CATSPGSDEQFF. V is TRBV15 and J is TRBJ2-1, with D perhaps TRBD1 (5 bases). Trimming removed 8 bases at V and 8 bases at J, with 13 bases between. The length of the CDR3 is 12 residues. The V gene's germline CDR1 is LNHNV and CDR2 YYDKDF (reference sequence).